This record covers a single T cell receptor (beta chain). Its antigen remains unidentified. Germline CDR1 reads SGHNT; CDR2 reads YYREEE (reference sequence). Losses at the gene ends were 5 bases for V and 1 base for J; bases not matched to a gene: 5. CDR3 length equals 14 residues. PCR amplification relied on 60 Vbeta primers (plus 13 Jbeta primers). Generated by immunoSEQ multiplex PCR, the TCRdb table keeps only in-frame clones and is missing some. The sample has 110,000 to 150,000 clones, roughly 77% seen once. These data originate in a study of cytomegalovirus exposure and HLA in healthy donors. Study-level results: Researchers reported from a later analysis that most CMV-associated TCR beta chains appeared HLA-restricted. Across all donors, roughly uniform sequencing depth was an assumption of the presence/absence analyses.

The chain recombines TRBV5-4 with TRBJ1-1; 7 bases are a match to TRBD1. Specimen: PBMCs. The TCR comes from a male donor in good health and CMV-seronegative. The CDR3 loop reads CASRPNRGNTEAFF. The CDR3 DNA reads as TGTGCCAGCAGGCCAAACAGGGGGAACACTGAAGCTTTCTTT. The whole variable domain, filled in from reference TRBV5-4 and TRBJ1-1, reads ETGVTQSPTHLIKTRGQQVTLRCSSQSGHNTVSWYQQALGQGPQFIFQYYREEENGRGNFPPRFSGLQFPNYSSELNVNALELDDSALYLCASRPNRGNTEAFFGQGTRLTVV.